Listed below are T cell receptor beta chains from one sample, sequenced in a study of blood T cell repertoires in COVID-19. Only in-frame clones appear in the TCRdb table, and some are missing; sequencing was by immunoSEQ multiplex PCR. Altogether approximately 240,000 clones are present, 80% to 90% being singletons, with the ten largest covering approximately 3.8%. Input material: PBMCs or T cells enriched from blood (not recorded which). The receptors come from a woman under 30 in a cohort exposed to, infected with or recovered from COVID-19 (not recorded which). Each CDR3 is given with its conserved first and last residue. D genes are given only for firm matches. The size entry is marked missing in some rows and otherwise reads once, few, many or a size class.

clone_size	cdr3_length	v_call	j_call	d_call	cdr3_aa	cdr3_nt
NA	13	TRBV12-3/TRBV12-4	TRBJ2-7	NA	CASSSLVAGEQYF	TGTGCCAGCAGTTCTTTGGTAGCTGGGGAGCAGTACTTC
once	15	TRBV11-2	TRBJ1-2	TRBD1	CASSGQGLANYGYTF	TGTGCCAGCAGCGGACAGGGCCTAGCTAACTATGGCTACACCTTC
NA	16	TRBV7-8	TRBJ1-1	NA	CASTLLVLGGRTEAFF	TGTGCCAGCACTCTCCTCGTGTTGGGGGGAAGGACTGAAGCTTTCTTT
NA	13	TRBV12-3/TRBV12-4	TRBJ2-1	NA	CASRIQPYNEQFF	TGTGCCAGCCGTATACAACCCTACAATGAGCAGTTCTTC
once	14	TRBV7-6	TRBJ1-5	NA	CASSLGQYNQPQHF	TGTGCCAGCAGCTTAGGACAGTACAATCAGCCCCAGCATTTT
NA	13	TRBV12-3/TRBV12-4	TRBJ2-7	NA	CASSFTGDYEQYF	TGTGCCAGCAGTTTTACAGGAGATTACGAGCAGTACTTC
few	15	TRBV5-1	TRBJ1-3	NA	CASSLVGATGNTIYF	TGCGCCAGCAGCTTGGTTGGGGCAACTGGAAACACCATATATTTT
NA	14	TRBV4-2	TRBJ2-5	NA	CASSQELAQETQYF	TGTGCCAGCAGCCAAGAGCTAGCTCAAGAGACCCAGTACTTC
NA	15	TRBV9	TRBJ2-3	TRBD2	CASSDGGASTDTQYF	TGTGCCAGCAGCGACGGGGGGGCTAGCACAGATACGCAGTATTTT
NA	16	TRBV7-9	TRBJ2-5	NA	CASTSNPGGGSETQYF	TGTGCCAGCACCTCAAATCCGGGCGGGGGCTCAGAGACCCAGTACTTC
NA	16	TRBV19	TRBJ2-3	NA	CASSIEEGLGSDTQYF	TGTGCCAGTAGTATTGAGGAGGGGTTAGGTTCAGATACGCAGTATTTT
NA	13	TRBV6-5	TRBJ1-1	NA	CASSPTVNTEAFF	TGTGCCAGCAGCCCGACAGTCAACACTGAAGCTTTCTTT
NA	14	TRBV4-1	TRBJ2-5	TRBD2	CASSHQRGGETQYF	TGCGCCAGCAGCCACCAACGGGGGGGGGAGACCCAGTACTTC
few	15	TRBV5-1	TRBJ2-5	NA	CASSRAGTGEETQYF	TGCGCCAGCAGCCGCGCTGGAACGGGGGAGGAGACCCAGTACTTC
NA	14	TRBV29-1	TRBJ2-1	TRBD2	CSATGTSGTGEQFF	TGCAGCGCGACCGGGACTAGCGGTACAGGGGAGCAGTTCTTC
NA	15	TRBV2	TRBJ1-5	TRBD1	CASSSRDRLNQPQHF	TGTGCCAGCAGTAGCCGGGACAGGTTGAATCAGCCCCAGCATTTT
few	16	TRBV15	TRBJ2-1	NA	CATSRDGRLDYNEQFF	TGTGCCACCAGCAGAGATGGTCGGCTAGACTACAATGAGCAGTTCTTC
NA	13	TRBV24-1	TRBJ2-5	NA	CATSDSSGETQYF	TGTGCCACCAGTGATTCCTCGGGGGAGACCCAGTACTTC
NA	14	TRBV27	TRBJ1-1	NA	CASSTDTENTEAFF	TGTGCCAGCAGTACAGACACCGAGAACACTGAAGCTTTCTTT
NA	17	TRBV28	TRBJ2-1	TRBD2	CASSSSPGLAVYNEQFF	TGTGCCAGCAGTTCCTCCCCGGGGCTAGCGGTATACAATGAGCAGTTCTTC
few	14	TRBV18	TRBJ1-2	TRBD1	CASSQTGGDYGYTF	TGTGCCAGCTCACAGACAGGGGGCGACTATGGCTACACCTTC
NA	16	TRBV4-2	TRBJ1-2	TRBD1	CASSQGVGAGGYGYTF	TGTGCCAGCAGCCAAGGGGTAGGGGCAGGGGGCTATGGCTACACCTTC
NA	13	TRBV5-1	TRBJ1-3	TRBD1	CASSGDSGNTIYF	TGCGCCAGCAGCGGGGACAGTGGAAACACCATATATTTT
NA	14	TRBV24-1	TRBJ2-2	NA	CATSDLHRGVELFF	TGTGCCACCAGTGATTTGCACCGGGGAGTGGAGCTGTTTTTT
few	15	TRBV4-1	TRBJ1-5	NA	CASSQASGKDQPQHF	TGCGCCAGCAGCCAAGCTTCGGGGAAGGATCAGCCCCAGCATTTT
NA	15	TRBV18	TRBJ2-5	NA	CASSPRAGAQETQYF	TGTGCCAGCTCACCACGAGCGGGTGCACAAGAGACCCAGTACTTC
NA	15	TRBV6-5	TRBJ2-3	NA	CASSLFHSSTDTQYF	TGTGCCAGCAGCCTATTTCATAGTAGCACAGATACGCAGTATTTT
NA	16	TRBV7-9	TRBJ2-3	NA	CASSLMGEVSTDTQYF	TGTGCCAGCAGCTTAATGGGGGAGGTCTCAACAGATACGCAGTATTTT
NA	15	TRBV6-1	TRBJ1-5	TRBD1	CASSEEDRGPQPQHF	TGTGCCAGCAGCGAAGAGGACAGGGGGCCTCAGCCCCAGCATTTT
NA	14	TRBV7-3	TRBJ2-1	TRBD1	CASSWGQPMSEQFF	TGTGCCAGCAGCTGGGGACAGCCGATGAGTGAGCAGTTCTTC
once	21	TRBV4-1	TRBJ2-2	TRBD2	CASSPIGGDSGSSPGTGELFF	TGCGCCAGCAGCCCGATCGGAGGGGATAGCGGGAGCTCCCCAGGAACCGGGGAGCTGTTTTTT
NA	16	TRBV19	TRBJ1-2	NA	CASSTPGQTTLYGYTF	TGTGCCAGTAGTACCCCAGGACAGACCACCCTCTATGGCTACACCTTC
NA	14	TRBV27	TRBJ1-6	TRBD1	CASSLDRGGSPLHF	TGTGCCAGCAGTTTGGACAGGGGTGGATCACCCCTCCACTTT
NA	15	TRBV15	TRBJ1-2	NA	CATSSRAAGMYGYTF	TGTGCCACCAGCTCCCGGGCGGCGGGGATGTATGGCTACACCTTC
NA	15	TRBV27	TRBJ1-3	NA	CASSLAGLSGNTIYF	TGTGCCAGCAGTTTAGCGGGCCTATCTGGAAACACCATATATTTT
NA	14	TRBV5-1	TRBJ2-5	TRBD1	CASSLGRDSETQYF	TGCGCCAGCAGCTTGGGTAGGGACAGTGAGACCCAGTACTTC
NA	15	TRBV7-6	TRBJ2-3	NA	CASSYTRGGTDTQYF	TGTGCCAGCAGCTACACCAGAGGAGGCACAGATACGCAGTATTTT
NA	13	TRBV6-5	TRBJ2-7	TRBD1	CASSLDRAYEQYF	TGTGCCAGCAGCTTGGACAGGGCCTACGAGCAGTACTTC
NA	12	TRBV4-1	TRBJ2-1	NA	CASSLPGDEQFF	TGCGCCAGCAGCCTCCCGGGGGATGAGCAGTTCTTC
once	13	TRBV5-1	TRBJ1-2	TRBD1	CASSSQGEYGYTF	TGCGCCAGCAGCTCACAGGGGGAGTATGGCTACACCTTC
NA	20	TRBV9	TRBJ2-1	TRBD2	CASSVEGLAGGPKEYNEQFF	TGTGCCAGCAGCGTAGAAGGACTAGCGGGAGGACCTAAAGAGTACAATGAGCAGTTCTTC
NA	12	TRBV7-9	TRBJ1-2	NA	CASTVRGYGYTF	TGTGCCAGCACCGTCAGGGGCTATGGCTACACCTTC
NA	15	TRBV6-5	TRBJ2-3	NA	CASSYDTGKTDTQYF	TGTGCCAGCAGTTACGATACAGGGAAGACAGATACGCAGTATTTT
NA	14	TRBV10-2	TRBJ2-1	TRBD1	CASSTGTGGFEQFF	TGCGCCAGCAGTACCGGGACAGGCGGGTTCGAGCAGTTCTTC
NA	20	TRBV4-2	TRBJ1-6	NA	CASSQDPGKSMRLGNSPLHF	TGTGCCAGCAGCCAAGACCCCGGTAAGTCTATGAGGCTTGGGAATTCACCCCTCCACTTT
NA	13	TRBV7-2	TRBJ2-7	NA	CASRSLNLYEQYF	TGTGCCAGCAGGAGCTTGAACCTCTACGAGCAGTACTTC
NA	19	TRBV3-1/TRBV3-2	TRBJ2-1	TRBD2	CASSQDLRTSGRPYNEQFF	TGTGCCAGCAGCCAAGATCTCAGGACTAGCGGGAGGCCTTACAATGAGCAGTTCTTC
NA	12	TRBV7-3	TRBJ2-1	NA	CASSLVGDEQFF	TGTGCCAGCAGCTTAGTGGGAGATGAGCAGTTCTTC
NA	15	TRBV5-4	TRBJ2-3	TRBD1	CASSLTGVPQDTQYF	TGTGCCAGCAGCCTGACAGGGGTCCCACAAGATACGCAGTATTTT
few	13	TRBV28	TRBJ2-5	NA	CASSLGGQETQYF	TGTGCCAGCAGTTTAGGGGGGCAAGAGACCCAGTACTTC
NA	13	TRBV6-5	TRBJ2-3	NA	CASSQANTDTQYF	TGTGCCAGCAGCCAAGCGAACACAGATACGCAGTATTTT
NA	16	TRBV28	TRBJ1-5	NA	CASSSTTEGSNQPQHF	TGTGCCAGCAGTTCCACGACGGAGGGGAGCAATCAGCCCCAGCATTTT
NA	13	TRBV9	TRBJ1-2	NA	CASSVAQGYGYTF	TGTGCCAGCAGCGTAGCACAGGGCTATGGCTACACCTTC
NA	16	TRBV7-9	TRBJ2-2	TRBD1	CASSHRQGRKTGELFF	TGTGCCAGCAGCCATCGACAGGGTAGGAAGACCGGGGAGCTGTTTTTT